This T cell receptor (beta chain) was captured in a study of cytomegalovirus exposure and HLA in healthy donors. Findings and limits, study-wide: The listing of 150 to 200 TCR beta chains classed them as cytomegalovirus-associated.

The germline V and J ends were trimmed by 0 bases and 1 base, with 11 bases remaining between them. CDR3 size: 15 residues. Germline CDR1 and CDR2: GTSNPN and SVGIG (reference sequence). The PCR employed 60 Vbeta primers together with 13 Jbeta primers. The assay was immunoSEQ multiplex PCR, and TCRdb's table has in-frame clones only and misses some. The sample lists more than 100,000 clones; 77% were seen once. Remarks on this clone: As yet, its antigen is unknown.

Sample: PBMCs. The rearrangement links TRBV30 to TRBJ2-3; D possibly corresponds to TRBD1 (6 bases). This TCR came from a human donor in good health. In DNA form, the CDR3 reads TGTGCCTGGAGTGTACTGTCAGGGGGCACAGATACGCAGTATTTT. It is translated as CAWSVLSGGTDTQYF.